This T cell receptor (beta chain) was found in a study of T-cell memory formation after mild COVID-19. From the 5' RACE reads, TCRdb called clonotypes with MiXCR, one entry per CDR3 protein. Of 200,000 or so distinct CDR3 sequences listed, about 18% were seen once; the top ten hold 2% to 3%. The CDR3 loop spans 12 amino acids. Germline assignment: CDR1 SQVTM and CDR2 ANQGSEA. V was cut by 5 bases and J by 3 bases, with 11 bases left in between. Sequencing used PBMCs or a T cell subset sorted from them (not recorded which). The V gene is TRBV29-1, the J gene TRBJ2-7, with a weak D call TRBD1 (5 bases). This clonotype was obtained from an adult woman who had mild COVID-19 (a few samples of this study predate the infection). Cell type and time point are not known. The CDR3 DNA reads as TGCAGCGTTTACAATCAGGGCTACGAGCAGTACTTC. Translation: CSVYNQGYEQYF.